The 11 T cell receptor beta chains listed next were all sequenced from one sample in a study of cytomegalovirus exposure and HLA in healthy donors. Both 60 Vbeta primers and 13 Jbeta primers went into the PCR. Here immunoSEQ multiplex PCR was the method, and the copy in TCRdb shows in-frame clones only, minus some. Of 150,000 to 200,000 clones in the sample, around 86% were seen once. Sequencing input: PBMCs. The receptors originated from a woman under 30 in good health and CMV-seronegative.

The gene calls are TRBV5-1 and TRBJ1-4; D gene uncertain. Trimming took off 0 bases at V and 11 bases at J, with 11 bases between the two ends. The length of the CDR3 is 13 residues. In germline, CDR1 is SGHRS, CDR2 YFSETQ. The CDR3 coding sequence is TGCGCCAGCAGCTTGGTAGTGGCGGGGAAACTGTTTTTT. Encoded protein: CASSLVVAGKLFF. Full variable domain (remainder filled in from reference TRBV5-1 and TRBJ1-4): KAGVTQTPRYLIKTRGQQVTLSCSPISGHRSVSWYQQTPGQGLQFLFEYFSETQRNKGNFPGRFSGRQFSNSRSEMNVSTLELGDSALYLCASSLVVAGKLFFGSGTQLSVL.

The CDR3 protein is CASSSTRVRSPLHF. As DNA, the CDR3 is TGTGCCAGCAGCTCTACTAGAGTACGATCACCCCTCCACTTT. The chain joins TRBV7-2 to TRBJ1-6; D unresolved. There are 14 residues in the CDR3. Germline CDR1 is SGHTA and CDR2 is FQGNSA. V lost 4 bases, J lost 10 bases, and 14 bases lay in between.

The chain joins TRBV10-3 to TRBJ2-7; a possible D gene is TRBD2 (6 bases). Germline V CDR1 and CDR2: ENHRY, SYGVKD. CDR3 length: 15 amino acids. Trimming took 2 bases from V and 1 from J, leaving 12 bases between them. This CDR3 is CAISEPHGGSYEQYF. In DNA, the CDR3 is TGTGCCATCAGTGAGCCACATGGGGGGTCCTACGAGCAGTACTTC.

Only a few counts were recorded for this clone. The chain uses TRBV5-6 and TRBJ2-7; tentatively, D is TRBD1 (6 bases). The V gene's germline CDR1 is SGHDT and CDR2 YYEEEE. This CDR3 is 17 amino acids long. Trimming took off 0 bases at V and 0 bases at J, with 16 bases between the two ends. Written as DNA, the CDR3 is TGTGCCAGCAGCTTGGGTCGGTCAGGGGTAAGCTCCTACGAGCAGTACTTC. It yields the protein CASSLGRSGVSSYEQYF.

The CDR3 bases are TGTGCCAGCACTGGGGCTAGCAATCAGCCCCAGCATTTT. Translation: CASTGASNQPQHF. The rearrangement joins TRBV7-9 to TRBJ1-5; possibly TRBD1 for D (5 bases). The CDR3 covers 13 residues. V lost 7 bases to trimming and J lost 0 bases, with 7 bases between them. The germline CDR1 and CDR2 sequences are SEHNR and FQNEAQ (reference sequence).

The chain uses TRBV30 and TRBJ2-5, with 13 nucleotides matching TRBD2. CDR3 length: 17 residues. Germline V gives CDR1 GTSNPN, CDR2 SVGIG (reference sequence). The ends lost 4 bases at V and 7 bases at J; junction bases unmatched: 15. The CDR3, as DNA: TGTGCCTGGATGAGAAGGGGACTAGCGGGGTGGGTCGGGACCCAGTACTTC. Protein sequence: CAWMRRGLAGWVGTQYF.

The chain joins TRBV25-1 to TRBJ2-7; tentative D call: TRBD1 (5 bases). V was pared by 3 bases and J by 2 bases, with 8 bases between. CDR1 is MGHDK and CDR2 is SYGVNS in the germline V gene. The CDR3 is made up of 13 amino acids. The CDR3 here is CASSEAGTYEQYF. In DNA, the CDR3 is TGTGCCAGCAGTGAGGCAGGGACCTACGAGCAGTACTTC.

The rearrangement links TRBV4-2 to TRBJ2-7; D ambiguous. The V gene's germline CDR1 is LGHNA and CDR2 YNFKEQ. The CDR3 spans 15 residues. Trimming cost V 6 bases and J 3 bases, with 18 bases left between them. The CDR3 spells CASSPSGAPIYEQYF. In nucleotides, the CDR3 is TGTGCCAGCAGTCCCAGTGGAGCGCCCATCTACGAGCAGTACTTC.

This chain uses TRBV19 with TRBJ1-4, with a tentative D call TRBD1 (6 bases). The CDR3 loop spans 17 amino acids. Germline V gene data show CDR1 as LNHDA and CDR2 as SQIVND (reference sequence). V dropped 7 bases and J dropped 3 bases, with 21 bases sitting between them. The CDR3 sequence: CASTPAGVGGANEKLFF. In DNA, the CDR3 is TGTGCCAGTACCCCCGCTGGCGTAGGGGGGGCTAATGAAAAACTGTTTTTT.

The chain recombines TRBV9 with TRBJ1-3; no definite D call. Germline V gene lookup returns CDR1 SGDLS and CDR2 YYNGEE. V was pared by 5 bases and J by 2 bases, with 11 bases between. The CDR3 runs 14 residues. CDR3 sequence: CASREGGPGNTIYF. The CDR3 DNA follows: TGTGCCAGCAGGGAGGGCGGGCCTGGAAACACCATATATTTT.

This clone has just a few counts. The chain has TRBV6-5 and TRBJ2-7; 8 positions agree with TRBD1. Germline CDR1 and CDR2: MNHEY and SVGAGI. There are 15 residues in the CDR3. V was pared by 6 bases and J by 1 base, with 8 bases of the junction left unmatched. The DNA of the CDR3 is TGTGCCAGCAGCCCCGGGACAGGCCTTTCCTACGAGCAGTACTTC. Translated: CASSPGTGLSYEQYF.